The 12 T cell receptor beta chains given below trace back to one sample, sequenced in a study of cytomegalovirus exposure and HLA in healthy donors. 60 Vbeta and 13 Jbeta primers were used in PCR. Using immunoSEQ multiplex PCR, the repertoire was profiled, and TCRdb retains in-frame clones only, with some absent. The sample comprises 150,000 to 200,000 clones, roughly 81% of which are singletons, and approximately 2.3% rests with the top ten. Sequences were obtained from PBMCs. Every receptor here comes from a man aged 18 to 30 in good health and CMV-seropositive.

This clone showed up just once. The chain carries TRBV29-1 and TRBJ1-1; D is uncertain. The CDR3 is made up of 13 amino acids. Trimming cost V 8 bases and J 1 base, with 14 bases left between them. Per the germline V gene, CDR1 is SQVTM and CDR2 is ANQGSEA. CDR3 DNA sequence: TGCAGCACATGGACGGGAAGGAACACTGAAGCTTTCTTT. It translates to CSTWTGRNTEAFF.

This clone has just one count. The chain couples TRBV4-1 to TRBJ1-5; TRBD1 might be the D (6 bases). The CDR3 spans 16 residues. The V gene lost 0 bases and the J gene lost 6 bases, with 15 bases spanning the gap. CDR1 is MGHRA and CDR2 is YSYEKL in the germline V gene. The CDR3 DNA is TGCGCCAGCAGCCAAGACCACACAGGGTGGGGTCAGCCCCAGCATTTT. It is translated as CASSQDHTGWGQPQHF.

The chain uses TRBV10-1 and TRBJ2-5, with a possible D match to TRBD2 (5 bases). Trimming left V 9 bases short and J 7 bases short, with 21 bases between. Germline assignment: CDR1 WNHNN and CDR2 SYGVQD (reference sequence). This CDR3 contains 14 residues. As DNA, the CDR3 is TGCGCCAGTCGAGGGCGTGACCGGGCGGGGACCCAGTACTTC. This codes for CASRGRDRAGTQYF.

The gene calls are TRBV9 and TRBJ2-1, with 7 bases lining up with TRBD2. V was pared by 4 bases and J by 0 bases, with 7 bases of the junction left unmatched. CDR3 length equals 16 residues. From germline, CDR1 is SGDLS and CDR2 YYNGEE. The DNA of the CDR3 is TGTGCCAGCAGCCCCGACGGGGGGAGCTCCTACAATGAGCAGTTCTTC. Amino acid sequence: CASSPDGGSSYNEQFF.

CDR3 bases: TGTGCCAGCAGCGTAGTGGCACAGGGCGCGAATGAAAAACTGTTTTTT. Translating gives CASSVVAQGANEKLFF. This chain connects TRBV9 to TRBJ1-4; perhaps TRBD1 as D (6 bases). The germline CDR1 and CDR2 sequences are SGDLS and YYNGEE. Trimming took off 0 bases at V and 5 bases at J, with 14 bases between the two ends. CDR3 length: 16 residues.

The V call is TRBV30, the J call TRBJ1-6; 8 bases match TRBD1. CDR1 is GTSNPN, CDR2 SVGIG, per germline (reference sequence). The length of the CDR3 is 14 residues. Losses at the gene ends were 1 base for V and 7 bases for J; bases not matched to a gene: 3. CDR3 in DNA: TGTGCCTGGAGTGGGACAGGGAGAAATTCACCCCTCCACTTT. Its protein is CAWSGTGRNSPLHF.

V usage is TRBV28 and J usage is TRBJ1-3, with D unresolved. V was clipped by 6 bases and J by 4 bases, with 16 bases between them. The CDR3 is made up of 15 amino acids. CDR1 is MDHEN, CDR2 SYDVKM, per germline. The CDR3 is CASSPSGLEGNTIYF. As DNA, the CDR3 is TGTGCCAGCAGCCCTTCCGGGTTGGAGGGAAACACCATATATTTT.

V gene TRBV27 combines with J gene TRBJ2-5; TRBD1 aligns across 7 bases. The DNA end is more similar to TRBJ2-7, so the J call may be wrong. Germline V gives CDR1 MNHEY, CDR2 SMNVEV (reference sequence). CDR3 size: 13 residues. In DNA, the CDR3 is TGTGGCAGTCGTAAACAGGGGTCCTACGAGCAGTACTTC. Amino acid sequence: CGSRKQGSYEQYF.

CDR3 residues: CASSSTGVVGTDTQYF. The CDR3 DNA reads TGTGCCAGCAGCTCTACAGGGGTCGTGGGGACAGATACGCAGTATTTT. This chain joins TRBV7-3 and TRBJ2-3; 7 positions match TRBD1. This CDR3 is built from 16 residues. Per germline, CDR1 SGHTA and CDR2 FQGTGA. The J segment lost 3 bases and the V segment lost 4 bases, leaving 10 bases of the junction unmatched.

The chain is built from TRBV5-6 and TRBJ1-5; TRBD1 matches at 10 bases. Per the germline V gene, CDR1 is SGHDT and CDR2 is YYEEEE. With 1 base clipped from V and 5 bases from J, the junction kept 3 bases outside the gene matches. This CDR3 has 15 residues. CDR3 in DNA: TGTGCCAGCAGCTTGTGGACAGGGGGGGATCAGCCCCAGCATTTT. Its protein product is CASSLWTGGDQPQHF.

The rearrangement joins TRBV7-2 to TRBJ2-7; the match to TRBD2 covers 7 bases. This CDR3 has 15 amino acids. The germline V gene has CDR1 SGHTA and CDR2 FQGNSA. V lost 1 base, J lost 4 bases, and 7 bases stayed unmatched. Here the CDR3 DNA reads TGTGCCAGCAGCTTAGTCCGCGGGGGAAGTTACGAGCAGTACTTC. Its protein product is CASSLVRGGSYEQYF.

Concerning this clone: A read error may account for a junction end that differs from germline. The chain combines TRBV7-9 with TRBJ2-7; the match to TRBD1 covers 10 bases. Per germline, CDR1 SEHNR and CDR2 FQNEAQ (reference sequence). The CDR3 is 15 amino acids. CDR3 region: CASSVAGTGVLEQYF. The CDR3 DNA reads as TGTGCCAGCAGCGTAGCCGGGACAGGGGTACTCGAGCAGTACTTC.